One and the same sample provided the 11 T cell receptor beta chains below, sequenced in a study of vaccination and CD4 T cells after COVID-19. Cultured CD4+ T-cell DNA underwent Oncomine TCR Beta short-read sequencing. TCRdb re-derived calls from the PCR reads in MiXCR, one entry per CDR3 protein. The sample consists of about 15,000 distinct CDR3 sequences, approximately 71% of them appearing once. Their specific antigens are unknown. The treatment denotes: roughly 11-day PBMC culture with coronavirus spike peptide pools or control peptides (ViraFEST assay). The specimen was CD4+ T cells from blood, cultured in vitro. These TCRs come from a human donor who had recovered from COVID-19.

The chain couples TRBV19 to TRBJ1-5; D gene ambiguous. The CDR3 has 12 amino acids. Germline loops: CDR1 LNHDA, CDR2 SQIVND (reference sequence). The V gene lost 7 bases and the J gene lost 6 bases, with 10 bases spanning the gap. The CDR3 DNA follows: TGTGCCAGTAACCTCCTTGGTCAGCCCCAGCATTTT. It yields the protein CASNLLGQPQHF.

The V and J genes are TRBV20-1 and TRBJ2-1; 13 positions agree with TRBD2. CDR1 DFQATT and CDR2 SNEGSKA come from the germline V gene (reference sequence). J gave up 4 bases and V 6 bases, and 18 bases lay outside the gene matches. The CDR3 is 19 amino acids. CDR3 DNA: TGCAGTGCGCACTCCGGACTAGCGGGAGAGGGGTACATTTACAATGAGCAGTTCTTC. This codes for CSAHSGLAGEGYIYNEQFF.

This clonotype came up a few times. This sequence joins TRBV7-2 and TRBJ1-5; D remains unclear. The CDR3 runs to 15 residues. Germline V gives CDR1 SGHTA, CDR2 FQGNSA. The V end was cut by 5 bases, the J end by 3 bases, with 14 bases between. CDR3 residues: CASSPMGKVNQPQHF. Written as DNA, the CDR3 is TGTGCCAGCAGCCCGATGGGGAAGGTCAATCAGCCCCAGCATTTT. Using reference TRBV7-2 and TRBJ1-5 for the parts outside the CDR3, the full variable domain is GAGVSQSPSNKVTEKGKDVELRCDPISGHTALYWYRQSLGQGLEFLIYFQGNSAPDKSGLPSDRFSAERTGGSVSTLTIQRTQQEDSAVYLCASSPMGKVNQPQHFGDGTRLSIL.

The CDR3 DNA is TGTGCCAGCAGTCCCCGACAGGGCCATGAAACTGAAGCTTTCTTT. Residues: CASSPRQGHETEAFF. V is TRBV6-1 and J is TRBJ1-1; 7 bases line up with TRBD1. The CDR3 contains 15 residues. Germline CDR1 reads MNHNS; CDR2 reads SASEGT. The V gene end was trimmed by 5 bases and the J gene end by 5 bases; junction bases not matched to a gene: 11.

V gene TRBV18 combines with J gene TRBJ1-1; D gene unclear. The CDR3 is made up of 15 amino acids. Germline CDR1 reads KGHSH; CDR2 reads LQKENI. Trimming took off 4 bases at V and 4 bases at J, with 16 bases between the two ends. The CDR3 here is CASSQKTVDGTEAFF. CDR3 DNA sequence: TGTGCCAGCTCACAAAAGACGGTGGATGGCACTGAAGCTTTCTTT.

This rearrangement joins TRBV12-3 or TRBV12-4 to TRBJ2-1; D is perhaps TRBD1 (6 bases). The CDR3 consists of 14 residues. Deletions cut 7 bases from V and 7 bases from J, with 17 bases between. DNA for the CDR3: TGTGCCAGCACGGGATTTCAGGGGTTGAATGAGCAGTTCTTC. The encoded protein is CASTGFQGLNEQFF.

This chain uses TRBV7-2 with TRBJ1-6; D remains unclear. This CDR3 has 16 residues. From germline, CDR1 is SGHTA and CDR2 FQGNSA. The V end lost 1 base, the J end lost 0 bases, and 7 bases lay between the germline ends. Here the CDR3 reads CASSLVPSSYNSPLHF. CDR3 in DNA: TGTGCCAGCAGCTTAGTGCCAAGCTCCTATAATTCACCCCTCCACTTT.

This clonotype was detected a few times. The V and J genes are TRBV6-2 or TRBV6-3 and TRBJ2-7; D gene unclear. V lost 6 bases to trimming and J lost 4 bases, with 10 bases between them. The germline V gene has CDR1 MNHEY and CDR2 SVGEGT. The CDR3 sequence is 12 residues long. Here the CDR3 DNA reads TGTGCCAGCAGAAACTACGGTTACGAGCAGTACTTC. It encodes CASRNYGYEQYF.

With regard to this clonotype: One end of the junction fails to match germline, which may point to a read error. The chain is built from TRBV20-1 and TRBJ1-2; D gene uncertain. Germline assignment: CDR1 DFQATT and CDR2 SNEGSKA (reference sequence). This CDR3 spans 9 amino acids. CDR3 sequence: CGRLRGYTF. CDR3 coding DNA: TGTGGCCGATTGAGGGGCTACACCTTC.

This chain connects TRBV7-2 to TRBJ1-1; D is perhaps TRBD1 (5 bases). Germline V gene sequence: CDR1 SGHTA, CDR2 FQGNSA. The ends were cut back, 1 base at V and 4 bases at J, with 16 bases in the middle. The CDR3 contains 16 residues. In nucleotides, the CDR3 is TGTGCCAGCAGCTTAGGCAGGGCGGCCACTTCCACTGAAGCTTTCTTT. It codes for CASSLGRAATSTEAFF. Using reference TRBV7-2 and TRBJ1-1 for the parts outside the CDR3, the full variable domain is GAGVSQSPSNKVTEKGKDVELRCDPISGHTALYWYRQSLGQGLEFLIYFQGNSAPDKSGLPSDRFSAERTGGSVSTLTIQRTQQEDSAVYLCASSLGRAATSTEAFFGQGTRLTVV.

This sequence joins TRBV7-2 and TRBJ2-3; D gene ambiguous. This CDR3 has 16 amino acids. CDR1 and CDR2 (germline): SGHTA, FQGNSA. Trimming took off 1 base at V and 2 bases at J, with 13 bases between the two ends. CDR3 region: CASSLVYLGLTDTQYF. The CDR3 bases are TGTGCCAGCAGCTTAGTTTACTTGGGTCTCACAGATACGCAGTATTTT.